The 16 T cell receptor beta chains listed next were all sequenced from one sample in a study of pediatric ulcerative colitis. The rectum was sampled with one to two pinch biopsies at colonoscopy. Data came from immunoSEQ multiplex PCR; TCRdb stores just in-frame clones and leaves some out. The sample contains under 20,000 clones, 70% to 85% of which appear only once. Sequencing used gut tissue. All receptors come from a boy between 10 and 17 years old with moderate ulcerative colitis.

The chain has TRBV5-1 and TRBJ2-1; 7 bases agree with TRBD1. V shed 5 bases and J 6 bases; nucleotides not matched to a gene: 5. Germline V gene lookup returns CDR1 SGHRS and CDR2 YFSETQ. The CDR3 covers 13 residues. CDR3 in amino acids: CASSQGVANEQFF. The CDR3 DNA is TGCGCCAGCAGTCAGGGGGTTGCCAATGAGCAGTTCTTC.

The CDR3 sequence: CASSEDTGTRSQQYF. The CDR3 region has the DNA TGTGCCAGCAGTGAAGATACCGGGACCCGCAGTCAGCAGTACTTC. The V gene is TRBV6-1, the J gene TRBJ2-7; TRBD1 or TRBD2 may be the D gene (5 bases each). CDR1 and CDR2 (germline): MNHNS, SASEGT. This CDR3 contains 15 residues. V was shortened by 1 base and J by 8 bases, with 18 bases between the two germline ends.

A note on this clone: Other DNA sequences in this specimen translate into the identical CDR3. The chain uses TRBV9 and TRBJ1-1; tentative D call: TRBD1 (5 bases). This CDR3 has 15 residues. Trimming pared 0 bases from V and 3 bases from J, leaving 12 bases between. Germline assignment: CDR1 SGDLS and CDR2 YYNGEE. CDR3: CASSVVGQGDTEAFF. CDR3 coding DNA: TGTGCCAGCAGCGTAGTAGGGCAGGGTGACACTGAAGCTTTCTTT.

This chain uses TRBV30 with TRBJ1-2; 7 nucleotides match TRBD1. Losses at the gene ends were 0 bases for V and 8 bases for J; bases not matched to a gene: 6. The CDR3 covers 13 residues. Germline assignment: CDR1 GTSNPN and CDR2 SVGIG (reference sequence). The CDR3 sequence is CAWSVRGRGGYTF. CDR3 sequence (DNA): TGTGCCTGGAGTGTAAGGGGGCGTGGGGGCTACACCTTC.

The chain recombines TRBV10-3 with TRBJ1-1; no firm D call. Trimming left V 3 bases short and J 1 base short, with 9 bases between. This CDR3 is built from 14 residues. Germline V gives CDR1 ENHRY, CDR2 SYGVKD. The CDR3 loop is CAISDLGRNTEAFF. CDR3 bases: TGTGCCATCAGTGACCTAGGCAGGAACACTGAAGCTTTCTTT.

This rearrangement joins TRBV13 to TRBJ2-7, with D unresolved. The CDR3 loop spans 11 amino acids. The germline CDR1 and CDR2 sequences are PRHDT and FYEKMQ (reference sequence). Trimming removed 1 base at V and 6 bases at J, with 4 bases between. The CDR3 region is CASSLVSEQYF. CDR3 nucleotides: TGTGCCAGCAGCTTAGTATCCGAGCAGTACTTC.

The chain links TRBV23-1 to TRBJ1-5; D not resolved. TRBV23-1 is treated as an ORF (open reading frame) with a function not yet certain. V gave up 8 bases and J gave up 4 bases, with 18 bases separating them. There are 15 residues in the CDR3. CDR3 sequence reads: CASPKDRTGNQPQHF. As DNA, the CDR3 is TGCGCCAGCCCCAAAGACCGGACGGGAAATCAGCCCCAGCATTTT.

J is TRBJ2-7 and V is TRBV5-1; 8 bases fit TRBD1. J was trimmed by 3 bases and V by 0 bases; bases with no gene match: 14. The CDR3 runs 18 residues. Germline V lookup: CDR1 SGHRS, CDR2 YFSETQ. The DNA of the CDR3 is TGCGCCAGCAGCTTGGGTTTTGACTGGACAGGGCTGATCTACGAGCAGTACTTC. Protein sequence: CASSLGFDWTGLIYEQYF.

This rearrangement joins TRBV29-1 to TRBJ2-1, with D hard to call. Germline CDR1 is SQVTM and CDR2 is ANQGSEA. Trimming cost V 1 base and J 2 bases, with 15 bases left between them. The CDR3 is 16 residues long. CDR3: CSVEARYENPYNEQFF. CDR3 nucleotides: TGCAGCGTTGAAGCGAGGTACGAGAACCCCTACAATGAGCAGTTCTTC.

The V call is TRBV5-4, the J call TRBJ2-1, with no clear D. This CDR3 has 11 residues. Deletions cut 0 bases from V and 5 bases from J, with 0 bases between. Germline loops: CDR1 SGHNT, CDR2 YYREEE (reference sequence). CDR3 nucleotides: TGTGCCAGCAGCTTGGACAATGAGCAGTTCTTC. It encodes CASSLDNEQFF.

The chain has TRBV7-3 and TRBJ1-2; no firm D call. Trimming pared 2 bases from V and 7 bases from J, leaving 11 bases between. The CDR3 totals 13 residues. Looked up from germline, CDR1 is SGHTA and CDR2 is FQGTGA. CDR3 nucleotides: TGTGCCAGCAGCTTAGCAGAAGGCTGTGGCTACACCTTC. Encoded protein: CASSLAEGCGYTF. The complete variable domain, with remaining parts taken from reference TRBV7-3 and TRBJ1-2, reads GAGVSQTPSNKVTEKGKYVELRCDPISGHTALYWYRQSLGQGPEFLIYFQGTGAADDSGLPNDRFFAVRPEGSVSTLKIQRTERGDSAVYLCASSLAEGCGYTFGSGTRLTVV.

CDR3 residues: CASSLDSGQMNTEAFF. The CDR3 coding sequence is TGTGCCAGCAGCTTAGACTCGGGACAGATGAACACTGAAGCTTTCTTT. The rearrangement links TRBV11-1 to TRBJ1-1, with 7 bases fitting TRBD1. The CDR3 runs to 16 residues. J was trimmed by 0 bases and V by 1 base; bases with no gene match: 5. Germline CDR1 reads SGHAT; CDR2 reads FQDESV (reference sequence). The entire variable domain, with the rest obtained from reference TRBV11-1 and TRBJ1-1, is as follows: EAEVAQSPRYKITEKSQAVAFWCDPISGHATLYWYRQILGQGPELLVQFQDESVVDDSQLPKDRFSAERLKGVDSTLKIQPAELGDSAMYLCASSLDSGQMNTEAFFGQGTRLTVV.

This clone was observed once. The V gene is TRBV29-1, the J gene TRBJ1-1; D perhaps matches TRBD1 (5 bases). Trimming removed 3 bases at V and 0 bases at J, with 8 bases between. This CDR3 comprises 13 residues. Per the germline V gene, CDR1 is SQVTM and CDR2 is ANQGSEA. The DNA of the CDR3 is TGCAGCGTTGAGGACACCCTGAACACTGAAGCTTTCTTT. Residues: CSVEDTLNTEAFF.

This clone was seen only once. The chain has TRBV30 and TRBJ2-1; 10 bases are a match to TRBD2. CDR3 size: 17 residues. Per germline, CDR1 GTSNPN and CDR2 SVGIG (reference sequence). The ends lost 3 bases at V and 0 bases at J; junction bases unmatched: 8. The CDR3 DNA reads TGTGCCTGGAGGAGGGGGACTAGCGTCCTCTCCTACAATGAGCAGTTCTTC. Its protein product is CAWRRGTSVLSYNEQFF.

The V gene is TRBV4-1, the J gene TRBJ2-7; D may be TRBD1 (5 bases). V was shortened by 0 bases and J by 2 bases, with 11 bases between the two germline ends. The CDR3 extends over 15 amino acids. CDR1 is MGHRA, CDR2 YSYEKL, per germline. The CDR3 DNA is TGCGCCAGCAGCCAAGATATGCACAGGACCTACGAGCAGTACTTC. It codes for CASSQDMHRTYEQYF.

The V gene is TRBV2, the J gene TRBJ1-5, with a tentative D call TRBD1 (5 bases). With 4 bases removed from V and 7 bases from J, the gap between germline ends came to 17 bases. The CDR3 spans 15 residues. CDR1 and CDR2 from the germline V gene are SNHLY and FYNNEI. For the CDR3, the DNA is TGTGCCAGCAGTGTCTTAGGGGCCCTTGAGCAGCCCCAGCATTTT. This codes for CASSVLGALEQPQHF.